The next 20 T cell receptor beta chains were all read from a single sample in a study of ipilimumab plus nivolumab after autologous stem cell transplantation (dated by TCRdb to about 2021). The library relied on the immunoSEQ multiplex PCR assay. In TCRdb, the immuneACCESS table is reduced to in-frame sequences with V and J assigned. These tables do not hold every clone; where another copy was compared, an unresolved V gene accounts for under half, and the others remain unexplained. The sample has 9,100 or so clones on record, about 70% of them singletons. About 19% of the sample rests with the top ten. The sequencing here drew on PBMCs, taken in a trial of ipilimumab plus nivolumab as post-transplant consolidation. Source of these receptors: a female donor with multiple myeloma.

This clone appeared a few times. The rearrangement links TRBV28 to TRBJ1-2; the D gene is possibly TRBD1 (5 bases). The CDR3 length is 14 residues. V dropped 8 bases and J dropped 1 base, with 14 bases sitting between them. Germline V gene sequence: CDR1 MDHEN, CDR2 SYDVKM. The CDR3 bases are TGTGCCAGCGGGCCCGGGGGTCATAACTATGGCTACACCTTC. Translated: CASGPGGHNYGYTF.

The chain couples TRBV5-4 to TRBJ2-7; 13 positions agree with TRBD2. Germline CDR1 is SGHNT and CDR2 is YYREEE (reference sequence). The CDR3 is made up of 19 amino acids. V shed 3 bases, J shed 0 bases, and the junction held 12 bases outside the gene matches. The DNA of the CDR3 is TGTGCCAGCAGCTCATCTGGACTAGCGGGAGTAACCGGCTCCTACGAGCAGTACTTC. Its translation is CASSSSGLAGVTGSYEQYF.

This rearrangement joins TRBV7-3 to TRBJ2-7, with D perhaps matching TRBD1 or TRBD2 (5 bases each). This CDR3 comprises 14 residues. Trimming left V 5 bases short and J 3 bases short, with 14 bases between. Germline V CDR1 and CDR2: SGHTA, FQGTGA. CDR3 nucleotide sequence: TGTGCCAGCAGCCCAGGGACCCTAGGCTACGAGCAGTACTTC. The encoded protein is CASSPGTLGYEQYF.

The V and J genes are TRBV10-2 and TRBJ2-1; D remains ambiguous. V dropped 6 bases and J dropped 2 bases, with 8 bases sitting between them. Germline values: CDR1 WSHSY, CDR2 SAAADI. The CDR3 sequence is 13 residues long. The CDR3 nucleotides read TGCGCCAGCAGGGAGACTCCCTACAATGAGCAGTTCTTC. It encodes CASRETPYNEQFF.

The chain joins TRBV27 to TRBJ2-1; tentatively, D is TRBD2 (5 bases). Trimming stripped 3 bases from V and 5 bases from J, with 11 bases between. CDR3 length: 14 amino acids. Germline CDR1 is MNHEY and CDR2 is SMNVEV (reference sequence). The CDR3 bases are TGTGCCAGCAGTTTTGTAGCGAGGCACAATGAGCAGTTCTTC. It translates to CASSFVARHNEQFF.

The chain is built from TRBV29-1 and TRBJ2-7, with 8 bases aligning to TRBD1. The CDR3 sequence is 15 residues long. With V trimmed by 3 bases and J by 5 bases, 12 bases remained unmatched. Germline V CDR1 and CDR2: SQVTM, ANQGSEA. Written as DNA, the CDR3 is TGCAGCGTTGATACGGCCGGGACAGGCGTCCACGAGCAGTACTTC. Translation gives CSVDTAGTGVHEQYF.

This clone appeared a few times. The gene calls are TRBV14 and TRBJ1-3; TRBD1 aligns across 9 bases. The CDR3 has 14 amino acids. Looked up from germline, CDR1 is SGHDN and CDR2 is FVKESK. Trimming at V came to 5 bases and at J to 5 bases, leaving 4 bases not matched to a gene. The CDR3 DNA is TGTGCCAGCAGCGCGACAGGGGGGAGAAACACCATATATTTT. Protein sequence: CASSATGGRNTIYF.

The chain employs TRBV7-9 and TRBJ2-1; 9 bases agree with TRBD2. CDR1 and CDR2 (germline): SEHNR, FQNEAQ (reference sequence). This CDR3 spans 17 amino acids. Germline trimming cut 4 bases from V and 12 bases from J; bases unmatched to any gene: 19. The CDR3 loop reads CASSSLTLAGFAEGQFF. The CDR3 nucleotides read TGTGCCAGCAGCTCCCTTACCCTAGCGGGATTCGCGGAGGGGCAGTTCTTC.

The CDR3: CASSLVSYNEQFF. CDR3 DNA sequence: TGCGCCAGCAGCTTGGTCAGTTACAATGAGCAGTTCTTC. The rearrangement links TRBV5-1 to TRBJ2-1, with D unresolved. CDR1 and CDR2 from the germline V gene are SGHRS and YFSETQ. The CDR3 spans 13 residues. Trimming removed 0 bases from V and 4 bases from J, with 5 bases in between.

This clone has more than one count but fewer than ten. The chain employs TRBV12-2 and TRBJ2-7; the table's D gene call, TRBD2, was not cross checked with the DNA. TRBV12-2 is designated a pseudogene. The CDR3 totals 16 residues. CDR3 amino acids: CASRFPLAGGCAGQYF. The CDR3 nucleotides are TGTGCAAGTCGCTTTCCCCTAGCGGGAGGTTGCGCCGGGCAGTACTTC.

The chain couples TRBV7-3 to TRBJ2-3; 7 nucleotides align to TRBD2. The V and J ends lost 5 bases and 3 bases, in that order; junction bases with no gene match: 2. The CDR3 totals 13 residues. The germline V gene encodes CDR1 SGHTA and CDR2 FQGTGA. The CDR3 nucleotides are TGTGCCAGCAGCCCGGGACTAACAGATACGCAGTATTTT. Protein: CASSPGLTDTQYF.

The chain combines TRBV6-5 with TRBJ2-2; no firm D call. The CDR3 totals 13 residues. Germline loops: CDR1 MNHEY, CDR2 SVGAGI. Deletions cut 8 bases from V and 9 bases from J, with 16 bases between. The CDR3 DNA reads as TGTGCCAGCGGGGAAGAAAGTCAAAGGGAGCTGTTTTTT. This encodes CASGEESQRELFF.

The V and J genes are TRBV10-2 and TRBJ1-4; D remains unclear. The CDR3 consists of 15 residues. CDR1 is WSHSY, CDR2 SAAADI, per germline. V was shortened by 2 bases and J by 6 bases, with 13 bases between the two germline ends. The CDR3 reads CASSEQEDWDEKLFF. Written as DNA, the CDR3 is TGCGCCAGCAGTGAGCAGGAAGATTGGGATGAAAAACTGTTTTTT.

The V call is TRBV7-8, the J call TRBJ2-6; TRBD2 agrees at 7 bases. V lost 9 bases and J lost 4; bases outside the gene matches: 6. This CDR3 is built from 14 residues. The germline gives CDR1 SGHVS, CDR2 FQNEAQ. CDR3 DNA: TGTGCCAGTAACGGGGGGAACGGGGCCAACGTCCTGACTTTC. It translates to CASNGGNGANVLTF.

Of note for this clone: One end of the junction varies from germline; a read error may be responsible. The chain couples TRBV18 to TRBJ2-5, with 8 bases matching TRBD1. The CDR3 runs to 15 residues. From germline, CDR1 is KGHSH and CDR2 LQKENI. The CDR3 nucleotides are TGTGCCAGCTCACCGGCGACAGGGGCCGAAGAGGCCCAGTACTTC. This encodes CASSPATGAEEAQYF.

The chain combines TRBV27 with TRBJ1-5, with 9 bases that match TRBD1. Per the germline V gene, CDR1 is MNHEY and CDR2 is SMNVEV (reference sequence). Unmatched junction bases numbered 6, after V lost 5 bases and J lost 7 bases. The CDR3 runs 14 residues. CDR3 region: CASSHRDREQPQHF. CDR3 nucleotide sequence: TGTGCCAGCAGTCACCGGGACAGGGAACAGCCCCAGCATTTT.

This clone was seen only a few times. The chain links TRBV7-2 to TRBJ2-3; weak D call: TRBD1 (6 bases). V lost 5 bases to trimming and J lost 1 base, with 13 bases between them. The CDR3 extends over 15 amino acids. Per the germline V gene, CDR1 is SGHTA and CDR2 is FQGNSA. CDR3 in amino acids: CASSLDRTRTDTQYF. The CDR3 DNA is TGTGCCAGCAGCCTTGACAGGACGCGCACAGATACGCAGTATTTT. The full variable domain, its missing parts supplied by reference TRBV7-2 and TRBJ2-3, is GAGVSQSPSNKVTEKGKDVELRCDPISGHTALYWYRQSLGQGLEFLIYFQGNSAPDKSGLPSDRFSAERTGGSVSTLTIQRTQQEDSAVYLCASSLDRTRTDTQYFGPGTRLTVL.

The CDR3 loop reads CASSGAGNTGELFF. CDR3 DNA: TGCGCCAGCAGTGGGGCAGGGAACACCGGGGAGCTGTTTTTT. The V gene is TRBV10-1, the J gene TRBJ2-2; D is unclear. The germline gives CDR1 WNHNN, CDR2 SYGVQD (reference sequence). The V end was cut by 4 bases, the J end by 1 base, with 7 bases between. The CDR3 contains 14 residues.

V is TRBV6-5 and J is TRBJ2-7; D gene uncertain. This CDR3 has 13 amino acids. The V and J ends lost 0 bases and 4 bases respectively, with 7 bases between them. CDR1 and CDR2 (germline): MNHEY, SVGAGI. CDR3 DNA: TGTGCCAGCAGTTACTCTTTGGGTTACGAGCAGTACTTC. This codes for CASSYSLGYEQYF.

The chain has TRBV7-9 and TRBJ2-7, with D perhaps matching TRBD2 (5 bases). This CDR3 has 17 residues. The germline V gene has CDR1 SEHNR and CDR2 FQNEAQ (reference sequence). Trimming took off 3 bases at V and 0 bases at J, with 18 bases between the two ends. The CDR3 is CASSFASLEGNSYEQYF. Written as DNA, the CDR3 is TGTGCCAGCAGCTTCGCCTCACTAGAAGGGAACTCCTACGAGCAGTACTTC.